Listed below are T cell receptor beta chains from one sample, sequenced in a study of monozygotic twins with inflammatory bowel disease. Reanalyzing the 5' RACE reads, TCRdb keeps one entry per CDR3 protein, without DNA. The data include about 300,000 distinct CDR3 sequences; the top ten clones carry 5.5% to 6.5%. Sequences were obtained from blood. The receptor set was obtained from a human donor with ulcerative colitis or Crohn's disease, or a healthy co-twin of an affected twin (not recorded which). Each CDR3 is given with its conserved first and last residue. Fields, in order: V gene, J gene, CDR3 protein.

V: TRBV6-1
J: TRBJ2-1
CDR3: CASSEGTGYYNEQFF

V: TRBV6-5
J: TRBJ2-2
CDR3: CASRRERGTTGELFF

V: TRBV28
J: TRBJ1-4
CDR3: CASSPTGGLGEKLFF

V: TRBV7-2
J: TRBJ1-2
CDR3: CASSLVGVGQGYTF

V: TRBV18
J: TRBJ2-7
CDR3: CASSLGDNLSYEQYF

V: TRBV5-6
J: TRBJ1-1
CDR3: CASGVIGTEAFF

V: TRBV11-2
J: TRBJ2-3
CDR3: CASSDWAHGGDDTQYF

V: TRBV5-4
J: TRBJ2-3
CDR3: CASSKGRRSTDTQYF

V: TRBV7-2
J: TRBJ2-5
CDR3: CASNSQGVGETQYF

V: TRBV4-3
J: TRBJ2-5
CDR3: CASSQELGTDKETQYF

V: TRBV11-2
J: TRBJ1-6
CDR3: CASSLEGGSNSPLHF

V: TRBV20-1
J: TRBJ2-7
CDR3: CSARDASGRSPSYEQYF

V: TRBV12-3/TRBV12-4
J: TRBJ1-6
CDR3: CASSTGALRILHF

V: TRBV9
J: TRBJ1-1
CDR3: CASSADRGLTEAFF

V: TRBV7-2
J: TRBJ1-1
CDR3: CASSLVFQPEAFF

V: TRBV28
J: TRBJ1-2
CDR3: CASSGAALTGEVGYTF

V: TRBV5-4
J: TRBJ2-3
CDR3: CASSNRGGITDTQYF

V: TRBV20-1
J: TRBJ2-2
CDR3: CSAVRPGTGGYTGELFF